The 28 T cell receptor beta chains in this list originate from one sample, sequenced in a study of shared clonotypes between healthy human individuals (TCRdb year 2020). CD8 naive samples were CD45RO-negative cells positively selected for CCR7, giving a CD45RA+CCR7+ population that excluded TemRA cells. The library was generated by the immunoSEQ multiplex PCR assay. This immuneACCESS table, as held by TCRdb, lists in-frame sequences with V and J called but not all clones. Of the missing ones, under half trace to an unresolved V gene in checked studies; the others have no known cause. The sample profile shows some 2 million clones; about 95% of them were found once. 1.2% of the sample comes from the top ten. The sequenced material came from naive CD8+ T cells sorted from blood. Explained via the paper, the cell subset or site label denotes: CD45RA+CCR7+. The receptors stem from a man between 18 and 35 years old in good health.

Points on this clone: Its ends do not fully match the called genes, so a read error is possible. The V gene is TRBV29-1, the J gene TRBJ1-1; D perhaps matches TRBD1 (6 bases). Germline V gene data show CDR1 as SQVTM and CDR2 as ANQGSEA. The CDR3 runs 13 residues. CDR3 sequence reads: CSVAPDSRPEAFF. CDR3 DNA: TGCAGCGTTGCACCGGACAGCCGCCCTGAGGCTTTCTTT.

The chain recombines TRBV28 with TRBJ1-1, with 11 bases matching TRBD1. The germline V gene encodes CDR1 MDHEN and CDR2 SYDVKM. J lost 5 bases, V lost 5 bases, and 7 bases had no gene match. The CDR3 consists of 15 residues. This CDR3 is CASSRTGGRETEAFF. As DNA, the CDR3 is TGTGCCAGCAGTCGGACAGGGGGCAGGGAAACTGAAGCTTTCTTT.

The V gene is TRBV4-3, the J gene TRBJ2-7, with a possible D match to TRBD2 (5 bases). From germline, CDR1 is LGHNA and CDR2 YSLEER. The V and J ends lost 0 bases and 4 bases respectively, with 13 bases between them. The length of the CDR3 is 15 residues. As DNA, the CDR3 is TGCGCCAGCAGCCAAGACGGCGGGCAAGCTTACGAGCAGTACTTC. This sequence encodes CASSQDGGQAYEQYF.

In the case of this clone: The same CDR3 also results from other DNA sequences found in this sample. This chain links TRBV27 with TRBJ2-3, with D possibly being TRBD2 (5 bases). The CDR3 is 14 amino acids. Trimming left V 4 bases short and J 0 bases short, with 8 bases between. Germline V gene sequence: CDR1 MNHEY, CDR2 SMNVEV (reference sequence). This CDR3 is CASSSSGSTDTQYF. The CDR3 DNA sequence: TGTGCCAGCAGTTCAAGCGGAAGCACAGATACGCAGTATTTT.

The J gene is TRBJ2-1, the V gene TRBV7-9; D ambiguous. Per the germline V gene, CDR1 is SEHNR and CDR2 is FQNEAQ (reference sequence). V lost 8 bases to trimming and J lost 6 bases, with 8 bases between them. The CDR3 is 11 residues long. CDR3 protein: CASEPGNEQFF. DNA for the CDR3: TGTGCCAGCGAGCCGGGCAATGAGCAGTTCTTC.

The V and J genes are TRBV30 and TRBJ2-7; possibly TRBD1 for D (6 bases). Deletions cut 8 bases from V and 5 bases from J, with 16 bases between. Germline CDR1 GTSNPN, CDR2 SVGIG (reference sequence). This CDR3 is 12 amino acids long. The CDR3 nucleotides are TGTGCCGTTTACAGGGTTCTCGACGAGCAGTACTTC. Translated, it gives CAVYRVLDEQYF.

The V gene is TRBV11-2, the J gene TRBJ2-2; TRBD1 matches 10 bases. In germline, CDR1 is SGHAT, CDR2 FQNNGV. V shed 3 bases, J shed 3 bases, and the junction held 4 bases outside the gene matches. CDR3 length equals 16 residues. The CDR3 region has the DNA TGTGCCAGCAGCTTTCTCGGGACAGGGGACACCGGGGAGCTGTTTTTT. It codes for CASSFLGTGDTGELFF.

The chain links TRBV4-3 to TRBJ1-2; tentative D call: TRBD1 (5 bases). In germline, CDR1 is LGHNA, CDR2 YSLEER. This CDR3 is built from 15 residues. V was trimmed by 4 bases and J by 4 bases, leaving 16 bases between them. CDR3 amino acids: CASSLFTGTGYGYTF. The CDR3 DNA reads TGCGCCAGCAGCCTATTCACCGGGACGGGCTATGGCTACACCTTC.

The rearrangement uses TRBV4-1 and TRBJ2-2; maybe TRBD1 (5 bases). This CDR3 has 15 residues. The germline gives CDR1 MGHRA, CDR2 YSYEKL. V lost 1 base and J lost 3, with 9 bases in between. The CDR3 sequence is CASSQGQRDTGELFF. In DNA form, the CDR3 reads TGCGCCAGCAGCCAAGGACAGAGAGACACCGGGGAGCTGTTTTTT.

As for this clone: Other DNA sequences in this sample translate to the same CDR3. CDR3: CASSLLAATDTQYF. Here the CDR3 DNA reads TGTGCCAGCAGCTTGTTGGCCGCCACAGATACGCAGTATTTT. J is TRBJ2-3 and V is TRBV5-6; D gene uncertain. V was pared by 1 base and J by 2 bases, with 8 bases between. The CDR3 loop spans 14 amino acids. Germline V gives CDR1 SGHDT, CDR2 YYEEEE.

This chain connects TRBV4-3 to TRBJ2-1; D gene uncertain. Germline V gene data show CDR1 as LGHNA and CDR2 as YSLEER. The CDR3 loop spans 14 amino acids. The V end was cut by 1 base, the J end by 10 bases, with 14 bases between. The CDR3 coding sequence is TGCGCCAGCAGCCAAGTATCGGAGAACACGGAGCAGTTCTTC. This encodes CASSQVSENTEQFF.

The J gene is TRBJ2-7, the V gene TRBV10-2, with 8 bases lining up with TRBD1. This CDR3 spans 13 amino acids. J was trimmed by 3 bases and V by 8 bases; bases with no gene match: 6. Germline V gene lookup returns CDR1 WSHSY and CDR2 SAAADI. The CDR3 protein is CASGPGTGYEQYF. CDR3 coding DNA: TGCGCCAGCGGTCCCGGGACAGGCTACGAGCAGTACTTC.

The chain is built from TRBV4-2 and TRBJ1-1; no reliable D call. Germline lookup yields CDR1 LGHNA and CDR2 YNFKEQ. V was pared by 10 bases and J by 1 base, with 13 bases between. The CDR3 spans 13 residues. This CDR3 reads CATGEGPNTEAFF. The CDR3 DNA follows: TGTGCCACCGGGGAAGGGCCGAACACTGAAGCTTTCTTT.

Notes on this clone: The germline gene is not matched at one end of the junction; a read error may be the cause. The chain joins TRBV13 to TRBJ1-5, with 10 nucleotides matching TRBD1. This CDR3 comprises 16 residues. Germline assignment: CDR1 PRHDT and CDR2 FYEKMQ (reference sequence). The CDR3 is CASSLGRTGGLQPQHF. CDR3 bases: TGTGCCAGCAGTTTAGGGAGGACAGGGGGGCTTCAGCCCCAGCATTTT. Together with reference TRBV13 and TRBJ1-5, the CDR3 gives the full variable domain: AAGVIQSPRHLIKEKRETATLKCYPIPRHDTVYWYQQGPGQDPQFLISFYEKMQSDKGSIPDRFSAQQFSDYHSELNMSSLELGDSALYFCASSLGRTGGLQPQHFGDGTRLSIL.

The chain combines TRBV6-1 with TRBJ1-2; TRBD1 matches 7 bases. Trimming took 1 base from V and 3 from J; bases not matched to a gene: 17. The CDR3 contains 19 residues. Looked up from germline, CDR1 is MNHNS and CDR2 is SASEGT. The CDR3 region is CASSEVIFDLGRGYYGYTF. CDR3 bases: TGTGCCAGCAGTGAAGTGATATTTGATTTGGGCAGGGGGTACTATGGCTACACCTTC.

This chain links TRBV7-9 with TRBJ1-4; 8 bases map to TRBD1. Germline V lookup: CDR1 SEHNR, CDR2 FQNEAQ (reference sequence). The junction had 3 bases not matched to a gene; V was cut back by 1 base and J by 11 bases. This CDR3 comprises 13 residues. For the CDR3, the DNA is TGTGCCAGCAGCTTAGATCACAGGGGGAAACTGTTTTTT. Translation gives CASSLDHRGKLFF.

The CDR3, as DNA: TGTGCCAGCAGCCCCTGGGGAGGGCTAGATGAGCAGTTCTTC. Protein sequence: CASSPWGGLDEQFF. The V and J genes are TRBV5-6 and TRBJ2-1; 7 bases are shared with TRBD2. This CDR3 spans 14 amino acids. The V gene end was trimmed by 4 bases and the J gene end by 8 bases; junction bases not matched to a gene: 9. Germline CDR1 SGHDT, CDR2 YYEEEE. Using reference TRBV5-6 and TRBJ2-1 for the parts outside the CDR3, the full variable domain is DAGVTQSPTHLIKTRGQQVTLRCSPKSGHDTVSWYQQALGQGPQFIFQYYEEEERQRGNFPDRFSGHQFPNYSSELNVNALLLGDSALYLCASSPWGGLDEQFFGPGTRLTVL.

Notes on this clone: The sample contains more than one DNA sequence encoding this CDR3. The V and J genes are TRBV29-1 and TRBJ1-2, with 8 bases lining up with TRBD1. V was clipped by 3 bases and J by 8 bases; unmatched bases: 2. The germline CDR1 and CDR2 sequences are SQVTM and ANQGSEA. The CDR3 runs 11 residues. In nucleotides, the CDR3 is TGCAGCGTTGATGACAGGGGAGGCTACACCTTC. This sequence encodes CSVDDRGGYTF.

The DNA for the CDR3 is TGTGCCGGTGGGGGGGAAGGATGGGCAGATACGCAGTATTTT. Translating gives CAGGGEGWADTQYF. The gene calls are TRBV30 and TRBJ2-3; 7 nucleotides match TRBD2. The CDR3 has 14 residues. Trimming took 8 bases from V and 4 from J; bases not matched to a gene: 12. CDR1 is GTSNPN and CDR2 is SVGIG in the germline V gene (reference sequence).

The chain links TRBV30 to TRBJ1-2, with D maybe TRBD1 (5 bases). The CDR3 length is 14 residues. V lost 2 bases and J lost 6, with 16 bases in between. Germline V CDR1 and CDR2: GTSNPN, SVGIG (reference sequence). The DNA for the CDR3 is TGTGCCTGGAGTACAGGAGGGACGAACCATGGCTACACCTTC. Protein: CAWSTGGTNHGYTF.

The chain recombines TRBV5-1 with TRBJ2-5, with D possibly matching TRBD1 (5 bases). Trimming pared 0 bases from V and 3 bases from J, leaving 9 bases between. The germline gives CDR1 SGHRS, CDR2 YFSETQ. The CDR3 has 14 residues. DNA for the CDR3: TGCGCCAGCAGCTTGGGGACAACGAAAGAGACCCAGTACTTC. It specifies CASSLGTTKETQYF.

The chain carries TRBV15 and TRBJ2-5, with TRBD2 as a possible D gene (5 bases). Trimming pared 0 bases from V and 4 bases from J, leaving 9 bases between. CDR1 is LNHNV and CDR2 is YYDKDF in the germline V gene (reference sequence). The CDR3 contains 14 residues. In nucleotides, the CDR3 is TGTGCCACCAGCAGAGATCGAGAGGGAGAGACCCAGTACTTC. Its translation: CATSRDREGETQYF.

V is TRBV6-6 and J is TRBJ1-2; D is ambiguous. The CDR3 is 14 residues long. With 4 bases removed from V and 6 bases from J, the gap between germline ends came to 15 bases. CDR1 is MNHNY, CDR2 SVGAGI, per germline (reference sequence). CDR3 sequence: CASSSQPFSDGYTF. CDR3 DNA: TGTGCCAGCAGTTCCCAACCTTTTTCGGATGGCTACACCTTC.

This chain uses TRBV27 with TRBJ2-1; D remains unclear. The CDR3 runs to 14 residues. The V and J ends lost 4 bases and 2 bases respectively, with 9 bases between them. Germline assignment: CDR1 MNHEY and CDR2 SMNVEV (reference sequence). DNA for the CDR3: TGTGCCAGCAGTTACAAGGCCGCCTACAATGAGCAGTTCTTC. Encoded protein: CASSYKAAYNEQFF.

The chain links TRBV5-4 to TRBJ2-7, with D maybe TRBD1 (7 bases). The CDR3 loop spans 13 amino acids. Germline V gene sequence: CDR1 SGHNT, CDR2 YYREEE (reference sequence). V was trimmed by 7 bases and J by 3 bases, leaving 14 bases between them. DNA for the CDR3: TGTGCCAGCCACAGGGGAGGTGGCTACGAGCAGTACTTC. It encodes CASHRGGGYEQYF.

The chain joins TRBV29-1 to TRBJ2-7; 9 bases line up with TRBD2. The CDR3 totals 13 residues. Germline CDR1 and CDR2: SQVTM and ANQGSEA. The ends lost 6 bases at V and 3 bases at J; junction bases unmatched: 6. The CDR3 sequence is CSVVGTSSYEQYF. The CDR3, as DNA: TGCAGCGTGGTTGGGACTAGCAGCTACGAGCAGTACTTC.

The chain carries TRBV27 and TRBJ2-7; unclear D gene. This CDR3 is 15 amino acids long. Trimming shortened V by 2 bases and J by 0 bases, and 11 bases separated the two germline ends. Germline V gene lookup returns CDR1 MNHEY and CDR2 SMNVEV (reference sequence). The CDR3 nucleotides are TGTGCCAGCAGTTTAACGGCTTTGCACTCCTACGAGCAGTACTTC. This encodes CASSLTALHSYEQYF.

The chain links TRBV6-6 to TRBJ2-5; perhaps TRBD1 as D (5 bases). V dropped 4 bases and J dropped 5 bases, with 14 bases sitting between them. The CDR3 runs to 14 residues. Germline CDR1 is MNHNY and CDR2 is SVGAGI (reference sequence). CDR3 region: CASSFREGWETQYF. For the CDR3, the DNA is TGTGCCAGCAGTTTCAGGGAAGGGTGGGAGACCCAGTACTTC.